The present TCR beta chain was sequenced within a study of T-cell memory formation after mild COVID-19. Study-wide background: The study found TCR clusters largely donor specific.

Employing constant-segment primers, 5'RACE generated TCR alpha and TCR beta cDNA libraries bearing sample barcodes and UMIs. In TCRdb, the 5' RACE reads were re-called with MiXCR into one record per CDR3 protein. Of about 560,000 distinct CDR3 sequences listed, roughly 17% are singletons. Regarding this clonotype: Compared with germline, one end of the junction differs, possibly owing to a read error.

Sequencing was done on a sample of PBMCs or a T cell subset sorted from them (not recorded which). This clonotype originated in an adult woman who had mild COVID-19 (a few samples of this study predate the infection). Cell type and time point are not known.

Here the CDR3 DNA reads TGTGCCAGCAGCACATCCACAAATACGCAGTATTTT. Protein sequence: CASSTSTNTQYF. The chain carries TRBV12-3 or TRBV12-4 and TRBJ2-3; D remains unclear. The length of the CDR3 is 12 residues.